The 25 T cell receptor beta chains below were found in one sample sequenced in a study of regulatory T cells in long-lasting Graves disease. For TCR beta, libraries came from iRepertoire HTBI primers and Arm-PCR of CDR3 regions. A single record per CDR3 protein comes from TCRdb applying MiXCR to the multiplex PCR reads. The repertoire holds some 350,000 distinct CDR3 sequences, with roughly 17% as singletons. The time point: newly diagnosed GD, antithyroid drugs for less than 3 months. RNA extracted from PBMCs served as the sequencing template. These data were also filed under a second study, of T cells in Graves' hyperthyroidism and ophthalmopathy.

The source was peripheral blood mononuclear cells (PBMCs), collected at new diagnosis, from a patient treated with antithyroid drugs. The receptors stem from a woman between 18 and 30 years old with Graves disease.

There are many counts of this clonotype. The chain links TRBV4-2 to TRBJ2-4, with TRBD2 matching over 7 bases. J gave up 3 bases and V 3 bases, and 11 bases lay outside the gene matches. CDR1 and CDR2 from the germline V gene are LGHNA and YNFKEQ. The CDR3 consists of 17 residues. The CDR3: CASSQASGAGVKNIQYF. The CDR3, as DNA: TGTGCCAGCAGCCAGGCCTCCGGGGCGGGGGTCAAAAACATTCAGTACTTC.

This chain links TRBV5-8 with TRBJ1-1, with D hard to call. CDR3 length equals 14 residues. CDR1 is SGHTS and CDR2 is YDEGEE in the germline V gene. Trimming left V 1 base short and J 8 bases short, with 15 bases between. Here the CDR3 reads CASSLMVRTAEAFF. The CDR3 DNA sequence: TGTGCCAGCAGCTTGATGGTACGGACCGCCGAAGCTTTCTTT.

This clonotype was counted at least ten times. The gene calls are TRBV20-1 and TRBJ2-1; 16 bases are a match to TRBD2. From germline, CDR1 is DFQATT and CDR2 SNEGSKA (reference sequence). The CDR3 extends over 19 amino acids. With V trimmed by 3 bases and J by 1 base, 9 bases remained unmatched. The CDR3 region is CSAREPGLAGGRSYNEQFF. The CDR3 DNA reads TGCAGTGCTAGGGAACCGGGACTAGCGGGGGGGCGGTCCTACAATGAGCAGTTCTTC.

The V and J genes are TRBV5-5 and TRBJ1-6, with D possibly being TRBD1 (5 bases). Trimming took 5 bases from V and 6 from J, leaving 12 bases between them. The CDR3 spans 14 residues. Germline V gene lookup returns CDR1 SGHKS and CDR2 YYEKEE (reference sequence). This CDR3 is CASRPGIPNSPLHF. CDR3 sequence (DNA): TGTGCCAGCAGACCAGGGATACCTAATTCACCCCTCCACTTT.

This clonotype occurred many times. The V call is TRBV12-3 or TRBV12-4, the J call TRBJ2-2; D unresolved. This CDR3 comprises 15 residues. V dropped 6 bases and J dropped 3 bases, with 14 bases sitting between them. CDR3 protein: CASSPPALHTGELFF. The CDR3 bases are TGTGCCAGCAGCCCGCCGGCACTCCACACCGGGGAGCTGTTTTTT.

In its sample, this clonotype was seen many times. The CDR3 spells CASRPTSGFYGYTF. The CDR3 region has the DNA TGTGCCAGCAGGCCAACATCGGGGTTCTATGGCTACACCTTC. The J gene is TRBJ1-2, the V gene TRBV6-1; D not certain. The germline CDR1 and CDR2 sequences are MNHNS and SASEGT. The CDR3 is 14 residues long. Deletions cut 6 bases from V and 4 bases from J, with 15 bases between.

The chain uses TRBV4-1 and TRBJ1-2; D perhaps matches TRBD1 (5 bases). V was shortened by 3 bases and J by 4 bases, with 12 bases between the two germline ends. This CDR3 region has 14 residues. Per the germline V gene, CDR1 is MGHRA and CDR2 is YSYEKL. CDR3 DNA: TGCGCCAGCAGCCAGACGGGACTCAGCTATGGCTACACCTTC. It specifies CASSQTGLSYGYTF.

Concerning this clonotype itself: This could be a read error, since a much larger clone is one nucleotide away. The V call is TRBV18, the J call TRBJ1-5; maybe TRBD1 (6 bases). The CDR3 totals 13 residues. Germline values: CDR1 KGHSH, CDR2 LQKENI. The CDR3 bases are TGTGCCAGCTCCGGGGGGGCTAGTCAGCCCCGGCATTTT. Translated, it gives CASSGGASQPRHF. The full variable domain, completed using reference TRBV18 and TRBJ1-5, is NAGVMQNPRHLVRRRGQEARLRCSPMKGHSHVYWYRQLPEEGLKFMVYLQKENIIDESGMPKERFSAEFPKEGPSILRIQQVVRGDSAAYFCASSGGASQPRHFGDGTRLSIL.

This chain connects TRBV13 to TRBJ1-2; 9 bases map to TRBD1. The CDR3 consists of 15 residues. V trimming: 4 bases; J trimming: 4 bases; junction bases outside the gene matches: 7. Germline V CDR1 and CDR2: PRHDT, FYEKMQ (reference sequence). The CDR3 protein is CASSSRDRELYGYTF. For the CDR3, the DNA is TGTGCCAGCAGCTCCCGGGACAGGGAACTCTATGGCTACACCTTC.

The V gene is TRBV4-1, the J gene TRBJ2-3; 8 bases align to TRBD1. The CDR3 totals 15 residues. J lost 6 bases, V lost 6 bases, and 11 bases had no gene match. The germline gives CDR1 MGHRA, CDR2 YSYEKL. Written as DNA, the CDR3 is TGCGCCAGCAGACCTATCGGACAGGGCGTTGATACGCAGTATTTT. Translated: CASRPIGQGVDTQYF.

This clonotype has a count of ten or more. V is TRBV7-8 and J is TRBJ2-1, with TRBD1 matching 9 bases. Germline V lookup: CDR1 SGHVS, CDR2 FQNEAQ. V dropped 3 bases and J dropped 7; count of bases not matched to a gene: 10. CDR3 size: 16 residues. CDR3 residues: CASSLHGTGNYNEQFF. CDR3 coding DNA: TGTGCCAGCAGCTTGCACGGGACAGGGAATTATAATGAGCAGTTCTTC.

This clonotype was seen just once. The V call is TRBV28, the J call TRBJ1-5; D is ambiguous. This CDR3 comprises 12 residues. V was shortened by 3 bases and J by 6 bases, with 6 bases between the two germline ends. Germline V gene lookup returns CDR1 MDHEN and CDR2 SYDVKM. CDR3 nucleotide sequence: TGTGCCAGCAGTTTGACACGTCAGCCCCAGCATTTT. Its translation: CASSLTRQPQHF.

This clonotype occurred many times. This CDR3 is CSASGPDFYEQYF. The CDR3 DNA reads TGCAGTGCTAGTGGGCCAGATTTCTACGAGCAGTACTTC. V usage is TRBV20-1 and J usage is TRBJ2-7; D remains ambiguous. This CDR3 has 13 amino acids. V was cut by 3 bases and J by 3 bases, with 12 bases left in between. Germline-derived CDR1 and CDR2 are DFQATT and SNEGSKA (reference sequence).

This clonotype was recorded at least ten times. The genes are TRBV6-2 or TRBV6-3 and TRBJ2-1, with D possibly being TRBD1 or TRBD2 (7 bases each). CDR1 MNHEY and CDR2 SVGEGT come from the germline V gene. V was shortened by 7 bases and J by 6 bases, with 13 bases between the two germline ends. The CDR3 is made up of 13 amino acids. Here the CDR3 DNA reads TGTGCCAGCACTCAGGGGGGGGGCAATGAGCAGTTCTTC. Encoded protein: CASTQGGGNEQFF.

This clonotype has only a few counts. This chain connects TRBV27 to TRBJ2-1; perhaps TRBD1 as D (6 bases). Germline assignment: CDR1 MNHEY and CDR2 SMNVEV (reference sequence). This CDR3 contains 16 residues. With 1 base removed from V and 6 bases from J, the gap between germline ends came to 16 bases. Written as DNA, the CDR3 is TGTGCCAGCAGTTTATTCGCAGGGGAGACTTGCAATGAGCAGTTCTTC. This sequence encodes CASSLFAGETCNEQFF.

In nucleotides, the CDR3 is TGTGCCAGCTCCCCTACAACTAGTCCACTTTACGAGCAGTACTTC. It specifies CASSPTTSPLYEQYF. The J gene is TRBJ2-7, the V gene TRBV18; a weak D match, TRBD2 (5 bases). The CDR3 consists of 15 residues. The germline V gene has CDR1 KGHSH and CDR2 LQKENI. Trimming removed 6 bases from V and 4 bases from J, with 19 bases in between.

This clonotype occurred many times. The V call is TRBV29-1, the J call TRBJ2-3; D could derive from TRBD1 or TRBD2 (6 bases each). Trimming took 4 bases from V and 1 from J, leaving 18 bases between them. CDR1 is SQVTM, CDR2 ANQGSEA, per germline. The CDR3 sequence is 16 residues long. Here the CDR3 DNA reads TGCAGCGTTGGAGGGGGACTTGGAGGTGGCACAGATACGCAGTATTTT. This sequence encodes CSVGGGLGGGTDTQYF.

Of note for this clonotype: One end of the junction does not line up with germline, which may come from a read error. CDR3 coding DNA: TGTGCTAGCAGCCCCGGACTAGCGAGGGATACGCAGTATTTT. Its translation: CASSPGLARDTQYF. The chain recombines TRBV7-7 with TRBJ2-3; 9 bases align to TRBD2. Germline values: CDR1 SSHAT, CDR2 FNYEAQ (reference sequence). The CDR3 contains 14 residues.

Many counts were recorded for this clonotype. The CDR3 nucleotides are TGCAGTGCTAGGCGTCGTGGACTAGCGGGGGGGAGGGAGCAGTACTTC. Protein sequence: CSARRRGLAGGREQYF. The rearrangement uses TRBV20-1 and TRBJ2-7, with TRBD2 matching over 15 bases. CDR1 and CDR2 from the germline V gene are DFQATT and SNEGSKA (reference sequence). V was pared by 3 bases and J by 7 bases, with 10 bases of the junction left unmatched. The CDR3 contains 16 residues.

This clonotype was counted ten times or more. This chain connects TRBV12-3 or TRBV12-4 to TRBJ2-5, with 8 nucleotides matching TRBD2. This CDR3 is built from 13 residues. The ends lost 1 base at V and 6 bases at J; junction bases unmatched: 1. CDR3 loop: CASSLGGRKTQYF. In nucleotides, the CDR3 is TGTGCCAGCAGTTTAGGCGGGAGGAAGACCCAGTACTTC.

This clonotype has just a few counts. The rearrangement uses TRBV30 and TRBJ1-1; no definite D call. Trimming stripped 2 bases from V and 2 bases from J, with 9 bases between. Germline CDR1 and CDR2: GTSNPN and SVGIG (reference sequence). This CDR3 has 13 amino acids. This CDR3 reads CAWSPTFNTEAFF. For the CDR3, the DNA is TGTGCCTGGAGTCCGACCTTTAACACTGAAGCTTTCTTT.

Many counts were recorded for this clonotype. The genes are TRBV28 and TRBJ1-2; possible D gene TRBD1, 6 bases. Germline CDR1 reads MDHEN; CDR2 reads SYDVKM. V gave up 7 bases and J gave up 4 bases, with 16 bases separating them. The CDR3 runs to 14 residues. The CDR3: CASKLEGGVYGYTF. In DNA form, the CDR3 reads TGTGCCAGCAAGTTAGAGGGGGGGGTCTATGGCTACACCTTC.

This clonotype was detected ten times or more. CDR3 region: CASSPPIPSELQYF. DNA of the CDR3: TGTGCCAGCTCACCACCGATTCCTTCAGAGTTGCAGTATTTT. J is TRBJ2-3 and V is TRBV18; D is unresolved. Trimming removed 0 bases at V and 11 bases at J, with 15 bases between. This CDR3 has 14 residues. Germline CDR1 and CDR2: KGHSH and LQKENI. The entire variable domain, with the rest obtained from reference TRBV18 and TRBJ2-3, is as follows: NAGVMQNPRHLVRRRGQEARLRCSPMKGHSHVYWYRQLPEEGLKFMVYLQKENIIDESGMPKERFSAEFPKEGPSILRIQQVVRGDSAAYFCASSPPIPSELQYFGPGTRLTVL.

This clonotype was counted only a few times. The J gene is TRBJ1-2, the V gene TRBV28, with unresolved D. The CDR3 has 14 residues. Per the germline V gene, CDR1 is MDHEN and CDR2 is SYDVKM. Trimming cost V 5 bases and J 8 bases, with 18 bases left between them. Here the CDR3 reads CASSPQSGVGGYTF. The CDR3 DNA reads TGTGCCAGCAGTCCCCAGAGTGGAGTGGGGGGCTACACCTTC.

J is TRBJ1-2 and V is TRBV3-1; tentatively, D is TRBD1 (5 bases). CDR3 size: 14 residues. Germline values: CDR1 LGHDT, CDR2 YNNKEL (reference sequence). V was cut by 3 bases and J by 3 bases, with 11 bases left in between. CDR3 sequence reads: CASSHDRGYYGYTF. The CDR3, as DNA: TGTGCCAGCAGCCATGATCGGGGCTACTATGGCTACACCTTC.